This T cell receptor beta chain was recovered during a study of shared clonotypes between healthy human individuals (dated by TCRdb to the early 2020s). Turning to the overall study: The cohort comprised two women and a few men aged 18 to 49 years. For each donor, three plates each were used for CD4 naive and CD4 memory, two plates were used for CD8 naive, and one plate was used for CD8 memory. Blood TCR repertoires of a handful of healthy adults were deeply sequenced to estimate repertoire size and the extent of clonotype sharing between individuals. Libraries were prepared and TCR repertoires were sequenced by different laboratories using diverse techniques, in order to increase sequencing depth and limit assay-specific biases. Each donor's leukapheresis produced roughly between about 0.9 and 9.5 billion PBMCs. Study-wide findings and limitations: Compared with non-shared clonotypes, clonotypes shared by all four sorted-subset donors had higher generation probabilities. Naive subsets generally had larger estimated clonotype richness than memory subsets did. The genetic and exposure-history diversity represented was limited by the small number of donors. When four donors were compared, the shared fraction of clonotypes was about 5.2% for naive CD4, around 4% for naive CD8, more than 2% for memory CD4, and around 0.37% for memory CD8. Incomplete sequencing was indicated by rarefaction of sorted-subset datasets, despite the large sequencing depth. Pairwise subsampling indicated that sequencing depth was expected to affect the degree of clonotype sharing among donors. Sampling was restricted to blood, and TCR repertoires in tissue are likely to differ from TCR repertoires in blood.

This clone was seen only once. Its antigen is still unknown. Base qualities are not at hand, and no much larger clone is one base apart. From the cysteine through the phenylalanine, the CDR3 covers 15 amino acids. Of all the DNA, just the CDR3 is kept, 45 bases in frame from base 1. CDR1 and CDR2 (ENHRY, SYGVKD) derive from the germline V gene. At the junction V is shortened by 3 bases and J by 3 bases, with 12 bases in between. The donors were healthy, HIV-negative adults who had no recently reported acute infections or vaccinations. Every donor was a Caucasian adult living in Nashville, Tennessee, USA. CD4+ T cells were enriched through magnetic negative selection, after which naive cells were positively selected on CD45RA and the remaining negative fraction served as the memory subset. After blood collection by leukapheresis, PBMCs were isolated using Ficoll-Histopaque density gradient centrifugation and then cryopreserved in the vapor phase of liquid nitrogen. Purity and quantity of every magnetically sorted T cell population were checked by analytical flow cytometry. Each sorted fraction had its genomic DNA isolated and then quantified by UV absorbance on a Nanodrop 2000c.

Using the deep immunoSEQ assay, multiplex PCR amplified TCR CDR3 regions from genomic DNA. Genomic DNA extracted from each cell subset was distributed evenly over all wells of several immunoSEQ 96-well plates, and each plate served as one replicate. For sorted subsets, approximately 190 ng of genomic DNA, equivalent to roughly 33,000 T cell genomes, went into each replicate PCR. Purified libraries were quantified with a Qubit 3.0 fluorometer, sized on a Bioanalyzer 2100, and re-quantified with the KAPA Library Quantification kit. Every immunoSEQ 96-well plate was sequenced on a dedicated single-read 150-cycle Illumina NextSeq 550 flow cell. From the authors' description of their analysis: Because the immunoSEQ output included only junctional sequences and no quality scores, the filtering could not be the same as the filtering used for full-length reads. To assign V/J genes and CDR3, sequences were annotated against IMGT germline references using PyIR, a Python wrapper for IgBLAST v1.9. Reads were removed for weak V/J assignments (E-value above 1e-6), missing CDR3, stop codons, out-of-frame junctions, or ambiguous translated residues. A V3J clonotype was defined by an identical inferred V gene, J gene, and CDR3 amino acid sequence. To compute the percentage overlap between repertoires, the number of shared unique clonotypes was divided by the size of the smaller repertoire. Repertoire richness was assessed with RTK rarefaction, the Chao1 estimator, and Recon v2.1 estimates of unobserved clonotypes. Generation probabilities were computed with OLGA for all TCRbeta clonotypes obtained by the gDNA method from several donors. The table was pulled from immuneACCESS by TCRdb, which kept in-frame rearrangements only. Such tables lose some clones; where checked, under half of the loss comes from unresolved V genes, and the rest has no known cause. V and J calls and clone size are as listed in that table; D and trimming were resolved from the DNA. This sample holds 2 million or so clones; 85% to 95% were observed only once. The ten largest make up approximately 0.13% of the sample.

The chain employs TRBV10-3 and TRBJ1-5, with the identity of the D gene unclear. The sample taken for sequencing was naive CD4+ T cells sorted from blood. The cell subset or site tag for this specimen amounts to: CD45RA+ positively selected. The receptor's source is a man between 18 and 29 years old in good health. The nucleotide sequence reads as follows: TGTGCCATCAGTGATGGGCAGGCCTACAATCAGCCCCAGCATTTT. The translation is CAISDGQAYNQPQHF.